The 13 T cell receptor beta chains in this list originate from one sample, sequenced in a study of blood T cell repertoires in COVID-19. The repertoire was sequenced with immunoSEQ multiplex PCR; TCRdb's copy has only in-frame clones and lacks some. The table shows 300,000 to 400,000 clones, with 85% to 90% occurring only once. The sequenced sample was PBMCs or T cells enriched from blood (not recorded which). The receptors come from a woman in her thirties with acute COVID-19.

The rearrangement uses TRBV6-5 and TRBJ1-5; no clear D. Germline V gene lookup returns CDR1 MNHEY and CDR2 SVGAGI. V gave up 6 bases and J gave up 0 bases, with 12 bases separating them. This CDR3 is built from 15 residues. The CDR3 sequence is CASSRAGNSNQPQHF. In DNA form, the CDR3 reads TGTGCCAGCAGCCGTGCCGGGAATAGCAATCAGCCCCAGCATTTT.

This clone was seen once. The chain is built from TRBV9 and TRBJ1-2; no clear D. The length of the CDR3 is 14 residues. Deletions cut 4 bases from V and 3 bases from J, with 13 bases between. Per the germline V gene, CDR1 is SGDLS and CDR2 is YYNGEE. The CDR3 here is CASSRAGAYYGYTF. The CDR3 coding sequence is TGTGCCAGCAGCCGCGCGGGCGCCTACTATGGCTACACCTTC.

This clone occurred once. V gene TRBV12-5 combines with J gene TRBJ2-7; 9 bases agree with TRBD2. The CDR3 loop spans 14 amino acids. V lost 6 bases, J lost 2 bases, and 5 bases stayed unmatched. Germline V CDR1 and CDR2: LGHNT, FRNRAP. This CDR3 is CASGSSGGAYEQYF. CDR3 nucleotide sequence: TGTGCTAGTGGCAGTAGCGGGGGTGCCTACGAGCAGTACTTC. The complete variable domain, with remaining parts taken from reference TRBV12-5 and TRBJ2-7, reads DARVTQTPRHKVTEMGQEVTMRCQPILGHNTVFWYRQTMMQGLELLAYFRNRAPLDDSGMPKDRFSAEMPDATLATLKIQPSEPRDSAVYFCASGSSGGAYEQYFGPGTRLTVT.

This clone appeared a single time. The V gene is TRBV7-2, the J gene TRBJ1-2; the match to TRBD1 covers 8 bases. Germline CDR1 reads SGHTA; CDR2 reads FQGNSA. The CDR3 spans 16 residues. The V and J ends lost 3 bases and 6 bases, in that order; junction bases with no gene match: 12. The CDR3 here is CASSFSFRQGLNGYTF. CDR3 in DNA: TGTGCCAGCAGCTTTTCATTCCGACAGGGGTTAAATGGCTACACCTTC.

This clone has just a few counts. J is TRBJ2-1 and V is TRBV4-1, with a tentative D call TRBD2 (5 bases). Germline loops: CDR1 MGHRA, CDR2 YSYEKL. V was cut by 0 bases and J by 9 bases, with 12 bases left in between. The CDR3 length is 14 residues. The DNA for the CDR3 is TGCGCCAGCAGCCAAGATTCGCGACGGGGTGAGCAGTTCTTC. The encoded protein is CASSQDSRRGEQFF.

This clone was picked up one time. This chain uses TRBV18 with TRBJ2-7, with 9 positions matching TRBD1. Germline V gene sequence: CDR1 KGHSH, CDR2 LQKENI. With V trimmed by 3 bases and J by 0 bases, 6 bases remained unmatched. The CDR3 contains 16 residues. The DNA of the CDR3 is TGTGCCAGCTCACCGCCGGGACAGGGAGCCTCCTACGAGCAGTACTTC. It specifies CASSPPGQGASYEQYF.

The V call is TRBV9, the J call TRBJ2-1; the match to TRBD2 covers 14 bases. Germline V gene data show CDR1 as SGDLS and CDR2 as YYNGEE. The CDR3 extends over 16 amino acids. The junction had 4 bases not matched to a gene; V was cut back by 2 bases and J by 6 bases. This CDR3 is CASSVRLAGGPNEQFF. CDR3 DNA sequence: TGTGCCAGCAGCGTCCGACTAGCGGGGGGGCCCAATGAGCAGTTCTTC. Variable domain in full (rest from reference TRBV9 and TRBJ2-1): DSGVTQTPKHLITATGQRVTLRCSPRSGDLSVYWYQQSLDQGLQFLIQYYNGEERAKGNILERFSAQQFPDLHSELNLSSLELGDSALYFCASSVRLAGGPNEQFFGPGTRLTVL.

The chain uses TRBV4-3 and TRBJ2-2; TRBD2 matches at 8 bases. The CDR3 is 16 residues long. V was pared by 2 bases and J by 4 bases, with 6 bases of the junction left unmatched. Germline V CDR1 and CDR2: LGHNA, YSLEER. CDR3 coding DNA: TGCGCCAGCAGCCAATGGAGCGGGGGCGGCACCGGGGAGCTGTTTTTT. Its translation: CASSQWSGGGTGELFF.

The J gene is TRBJ2-1, the V gene TRBV7-3; weak D call: TRBD2 (6 bases). The V gene's germline CDR1 is SGHTA and CDR2 FQGTGA. The CDR3 is made up of 14 amino acids. Trimming shortened V by 2 bases and J by 5 bases, and 10 bases separated the two germline ends. The CDR3 is CASSLAGRNNEQFF. The CDR3 DNA reads as TGTGCCAGCAGCTTAGCAGGGAGGAACAATGAGCAGTTCTTC.

This chain links TRBV27 with TRBJ2-7; D gene uncertain. The CDR3 is made up of 15 amino acids. Germline CDR1 MNHEY, CDR2 SMNVEV (reference sequence). V gave up 2 bases and J gave up 4 bases, with 15 bases separating them. The CDR3: CASSLRQVPIYEQYF. The CDR3 region has the DNA TGTGCCAGCAGTTTAAGGCAGGTGCCGATTTACGAGCAGTACTTC.

This chain links TRBV18 with TRBJ1-1; D might be TRBD1 (6 bases). The germline V gene has CDR1 KGHSH and CDR2 LQKENI. This CDR3 has 16 residues. Between the trimmed V and J ends, which lost 4 bases and 1 base, there was a span of 16 bases. CDR3 residues: CASSRVPTGTNTEAFF. In nucleotides, the CDR3 is TGTGCCAGCTCACGCGTCCCAACAGGGACGAACACTGAAGCTTTCTTT.

The J gene is TRBJ1-1, the V gene TRBV3-1 (or the pseudogene TRBV3-2); tentatively, D is TRBD1 (5 bases). Germline V lookup: CDR1 LGHDT, CDR2 YNNKEL (reference sequence). Trimming shortened V by 0 bases and J by 1 base, and 12 bases separated the two germline ends. This CDR3 has 16 amino acids. Here the CDR3 DNA reads TGTGCCAGCAGCCAAGATGGGGGGAGGGGGAACACTGAAGCTTTCTTT. This encodes CASSQDGGRGNTEAFF.

This clone was observed a handful of times. The chain links TRBV4-1 to TRBJ1-5; tentatively, D is TRBD1 (5 bases). V lost 5 bases, J lost 9 bases, and 14 bases lay in between. Per the germline V gene, CDR1 is MGHRA and CDR2 is YSYEKL. The CDR3 runs 13 residues. The CDR3 protein is CASSDSLLGPQHF. The DNA of the CDR3 is TGCGCCAGCAGCGACAGTCTTCTTGGGCCCCAGCATTTT.